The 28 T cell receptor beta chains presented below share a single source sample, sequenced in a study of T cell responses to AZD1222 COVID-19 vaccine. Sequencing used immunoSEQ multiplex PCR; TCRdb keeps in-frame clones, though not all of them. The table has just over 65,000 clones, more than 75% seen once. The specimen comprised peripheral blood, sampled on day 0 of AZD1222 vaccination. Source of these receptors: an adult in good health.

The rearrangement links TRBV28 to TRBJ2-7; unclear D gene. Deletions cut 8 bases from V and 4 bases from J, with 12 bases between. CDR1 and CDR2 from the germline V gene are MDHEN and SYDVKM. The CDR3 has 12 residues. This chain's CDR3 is CASDNHLYEQYF. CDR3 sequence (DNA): TGTGCCAGCGATAACCATCTTTACGAGCAGTACTTC.

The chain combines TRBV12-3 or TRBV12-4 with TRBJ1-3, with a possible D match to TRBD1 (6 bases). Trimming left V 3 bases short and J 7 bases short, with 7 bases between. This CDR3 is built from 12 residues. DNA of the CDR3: TGTGCCAGCAGTTTTCAGGGGAACACCATATATTTT. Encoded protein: CASSFQGNTIYF.

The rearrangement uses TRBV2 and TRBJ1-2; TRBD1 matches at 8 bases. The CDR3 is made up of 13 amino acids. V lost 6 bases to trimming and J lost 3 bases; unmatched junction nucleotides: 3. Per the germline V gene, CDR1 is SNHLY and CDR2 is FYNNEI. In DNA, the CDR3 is TGTGCCAGCAGGCGGGGACAGGACTATGGCTACACCTTC. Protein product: CASRRGQDYGYTF. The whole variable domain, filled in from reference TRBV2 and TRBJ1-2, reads EPEVTQTPSHQVTQMGQEVILRCVPISNHLYFYWYRQILGQKVEFLVSFYNNEISEKSEIFDDQFSVERPDGSNFTLKIRSTKLEDSAMYFCASRRGQDYGYTFGSGTRLTVV.

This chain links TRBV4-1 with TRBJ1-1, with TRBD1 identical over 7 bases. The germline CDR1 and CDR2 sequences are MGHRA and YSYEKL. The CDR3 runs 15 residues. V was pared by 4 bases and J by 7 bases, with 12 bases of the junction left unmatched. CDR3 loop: CASSPTGRGISEAFF. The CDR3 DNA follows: TGCGCCAGCAGCCCGACGGGCAGGGGGATCAGTGAAGCTTTCTTT.

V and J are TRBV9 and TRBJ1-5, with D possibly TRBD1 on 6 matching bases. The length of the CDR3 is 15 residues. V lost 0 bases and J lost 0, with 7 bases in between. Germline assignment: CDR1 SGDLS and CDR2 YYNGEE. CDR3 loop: CASSVGGASNQPQHF. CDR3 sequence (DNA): TGTGCCAGCAGCGTAGGGGGGGCTAGCAATCAGCCCCAGCATTTT.

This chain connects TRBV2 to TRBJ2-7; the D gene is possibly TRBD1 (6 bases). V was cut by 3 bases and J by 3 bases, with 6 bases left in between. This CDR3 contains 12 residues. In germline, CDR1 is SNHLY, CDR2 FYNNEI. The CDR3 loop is CASSDRGYEQYF. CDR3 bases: TGTGCCAGCAGTGACAGGGGCTACGAGCAGTACTTC.

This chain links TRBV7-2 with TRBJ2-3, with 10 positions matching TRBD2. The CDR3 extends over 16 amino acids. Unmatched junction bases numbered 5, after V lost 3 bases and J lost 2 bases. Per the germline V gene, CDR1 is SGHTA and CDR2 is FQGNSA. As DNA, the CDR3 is TGTGCCAGCAGCTTCCTAGCGGGGGCATACACAGATACGCAGTATTTT. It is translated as CASSFLAGAYTDTQYF.

The CDR3 loop is CASSEFSNEQFF. For the CDR3, the DNA is TGCGCCAGCAGTGAGTTCAGCAATGAGCAGTTCTTC. This chain links TRBV10-1 with TRBJ2-1, with no clear D. V was shortened by 1 base and J by 6 bases, with 4 bases between the two germline ends. Germline V gene data show CDR1 as WNHNN and CDR2 as SYGVQD (reference sequence). The CDR3 consists of 12 residues.

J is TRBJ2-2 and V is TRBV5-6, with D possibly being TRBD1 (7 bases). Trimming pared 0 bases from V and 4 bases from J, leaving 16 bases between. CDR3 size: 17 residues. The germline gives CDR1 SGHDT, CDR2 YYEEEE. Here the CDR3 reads CASSLAQGGSGTGELFF. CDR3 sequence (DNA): TGTGCCAGCAGCTTGGCTCAGGGGGGTTCGGGCACCGGGGAGCTGTTTTTT.

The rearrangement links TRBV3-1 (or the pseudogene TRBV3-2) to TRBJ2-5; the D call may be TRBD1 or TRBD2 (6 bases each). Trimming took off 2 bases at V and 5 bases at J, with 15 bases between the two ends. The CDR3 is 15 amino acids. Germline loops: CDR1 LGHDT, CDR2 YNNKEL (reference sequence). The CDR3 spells CASSQSTGADETQYF. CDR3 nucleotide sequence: TGTGCCAGCAGCCAATCAACGGGGGCCGACGAGACCCAGTACTTC.

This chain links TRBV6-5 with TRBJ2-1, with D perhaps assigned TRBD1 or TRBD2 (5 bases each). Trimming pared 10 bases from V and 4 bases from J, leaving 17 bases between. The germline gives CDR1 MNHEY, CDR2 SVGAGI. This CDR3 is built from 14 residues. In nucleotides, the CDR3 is TGTGCCATTAGATCGGGACCCCATTACAATGAGCAGTTCTTC. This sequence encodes CAIRSGPHYNEQFF.

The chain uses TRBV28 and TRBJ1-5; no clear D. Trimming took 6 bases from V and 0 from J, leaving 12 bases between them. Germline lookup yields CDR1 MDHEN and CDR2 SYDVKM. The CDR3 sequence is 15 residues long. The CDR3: CASSPLGISNQPQHF. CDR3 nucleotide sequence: TGTGCCAGCAGCCCTCTGGGGATTAGCAATCAGCCCCAGCATTTT.

The CDR3 spells CASSHLRTGTSGRAYEQYF. In DNA form, the CDR3 reads TGTGCCAGCAGCCACCTCCGAACCGGGACTAGCGGGAGGGCCTACGAGCAGTACTTC. The chain couples TRBV5-4 to TRBJ2-7, with 16 bases aligning to TRBD2. This CDR3 has 19 amino acids. J was trimmed by 2 bases and V by 4 bases; bases with no gene match: 12. Germline lookup yields CDR1 SGHNT and CDR2 YYREEE (reference sequence).

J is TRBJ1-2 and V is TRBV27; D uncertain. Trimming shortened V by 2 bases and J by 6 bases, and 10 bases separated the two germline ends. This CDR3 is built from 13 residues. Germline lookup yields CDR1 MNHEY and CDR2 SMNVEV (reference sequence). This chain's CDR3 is CASSLNGPDGYTF. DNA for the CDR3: TGTGCCAGCAGTTTAAACGGGCCGGATGGCTACACCTTC.

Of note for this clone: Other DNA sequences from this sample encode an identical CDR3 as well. Written as DNA, the CDR3 is TGTGCCAGTAGTATTGGGGCGAACTATGGCTACACCTTC. It codes for CASSIGANYGYTF. The chain is built from TRBV19 and TRBJ1-2, with TRBD1 as a possible D gene (5 bases). The CDR3 is made up of 13 amino acids. V was cut by 3 bases and J by 2 bases, with 7 bases left in between. Germline lookup yields CDR1 LNHDA and CDR2 SQIVND (reference sequence).

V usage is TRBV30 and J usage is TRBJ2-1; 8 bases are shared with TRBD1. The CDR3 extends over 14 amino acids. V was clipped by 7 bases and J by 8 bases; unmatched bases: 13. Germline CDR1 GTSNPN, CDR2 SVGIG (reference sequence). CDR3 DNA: TGTGCCTCGATCGGACAGGGCCTCCTCGATGAGCAGTTCTTC. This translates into CASIGQGLLDEQFF.

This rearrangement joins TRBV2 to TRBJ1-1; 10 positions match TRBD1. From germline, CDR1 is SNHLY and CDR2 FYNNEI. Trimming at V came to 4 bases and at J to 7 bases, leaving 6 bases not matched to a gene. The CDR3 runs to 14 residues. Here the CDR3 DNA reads TGTGCCAGCAGTGCGGGGACAGGGGTTGGTGAAGCTTTCTTT. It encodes CASSAGTGVGEAFF.

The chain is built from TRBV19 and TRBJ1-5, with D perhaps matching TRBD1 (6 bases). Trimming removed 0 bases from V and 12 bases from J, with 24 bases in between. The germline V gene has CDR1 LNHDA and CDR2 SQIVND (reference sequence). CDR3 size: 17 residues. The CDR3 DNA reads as TGTGCCAGTAGTATAGATCTATTAGGGGGGCGCAGGATGCGCCAGCATTTT. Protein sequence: CASSIDLLGGRRMRQHF.

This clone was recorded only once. The CDR3 protein is CAWMPGRTFNSPLHF. CDR3 nucleotides: TGTGCCTGGATGCCAGGGCGAACCTTTAATTCACCCCTCCACTTT. The genes are TRBV30 and TRBJ1-6, with a possible D match to TRBD1 (5 bases). CDR1 is GTSNPN, CDR2 SVGIG, per germline (reference sequence). V lost 4 bases, J lost 6 bases, and 16 bases lay in between. The CDR3 is made up of 15 amino acids.

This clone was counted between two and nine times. The DNA of the CDR3 is TGTGCCAGCAGTTCTGACCCGACGGGCAGTTTCAATGGCTACACCTTC. Its translation: CASSSDPTGSFNGYTF. The rearrangement links TRBV6-5 to TRBJ1-2; D ambiguous. From germline, CDR1 is MNHEY and CDR2 SVGAGI. Trimming cost V 4 bases and J 6 bases, with 21 bases left between them. This CDR3 has 16 residues.

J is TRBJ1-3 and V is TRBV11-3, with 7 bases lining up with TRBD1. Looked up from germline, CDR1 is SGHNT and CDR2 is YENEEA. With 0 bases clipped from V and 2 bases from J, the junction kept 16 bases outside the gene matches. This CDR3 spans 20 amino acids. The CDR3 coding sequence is TGTGCCAGCAGCTTAGATCTGGCGGGAATCTGGGACAGACCTGGAAACACCATATATTTT. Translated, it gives CASSLDLAGIWDRPGNTIYF.

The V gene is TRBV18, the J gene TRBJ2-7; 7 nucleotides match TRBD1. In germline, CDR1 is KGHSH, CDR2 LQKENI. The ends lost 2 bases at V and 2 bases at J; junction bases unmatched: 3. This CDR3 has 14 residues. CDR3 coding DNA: TGTGCCAGCTCACCAGGGACAGCCACCTACGAGCAGTACTTC. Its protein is CASSPGTATYEQYF.

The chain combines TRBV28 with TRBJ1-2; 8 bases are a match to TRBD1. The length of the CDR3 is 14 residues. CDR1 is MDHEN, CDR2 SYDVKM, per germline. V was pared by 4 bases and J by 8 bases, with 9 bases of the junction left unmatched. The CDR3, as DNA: TGTGCCAGCAGTTCCCGCCAGGGGGCGCGCGGCTACACCTTC. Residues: CASSSRQGARGYTF.

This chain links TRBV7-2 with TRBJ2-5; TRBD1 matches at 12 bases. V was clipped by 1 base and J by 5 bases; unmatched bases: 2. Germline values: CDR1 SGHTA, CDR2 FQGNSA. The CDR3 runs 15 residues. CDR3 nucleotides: TGTGCCAGCAGCTTAGTGGGACAGGGGGCGGAGACCCAGTACTTC. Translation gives CASSLVGQGAETQYF.

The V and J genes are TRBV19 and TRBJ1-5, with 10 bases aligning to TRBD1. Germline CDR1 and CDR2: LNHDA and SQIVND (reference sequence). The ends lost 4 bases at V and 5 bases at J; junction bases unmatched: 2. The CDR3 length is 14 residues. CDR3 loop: CASSTGQGHQPQHF. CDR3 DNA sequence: TGTGCCAGTAGTACGGGACAGGGGCATCAGCCCCAGCATTTT.

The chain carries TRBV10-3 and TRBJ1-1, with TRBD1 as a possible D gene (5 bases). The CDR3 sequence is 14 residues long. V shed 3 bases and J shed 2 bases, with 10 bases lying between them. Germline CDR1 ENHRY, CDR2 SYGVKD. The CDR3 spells CAISDGRANTEAFF. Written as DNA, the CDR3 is TGTGCCATCAGTGACGGCAGGGCTAACACTGAAGCTTTCTTT.

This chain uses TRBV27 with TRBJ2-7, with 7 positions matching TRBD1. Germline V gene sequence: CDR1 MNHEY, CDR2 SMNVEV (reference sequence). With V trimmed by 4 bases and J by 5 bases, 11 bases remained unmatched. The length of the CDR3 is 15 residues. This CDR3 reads CASSSGTVDWNEQYF. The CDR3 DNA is TGTGCCAGCAGTTCGGGGACAGTGGATTGGAACGAGCAGTACTTC.

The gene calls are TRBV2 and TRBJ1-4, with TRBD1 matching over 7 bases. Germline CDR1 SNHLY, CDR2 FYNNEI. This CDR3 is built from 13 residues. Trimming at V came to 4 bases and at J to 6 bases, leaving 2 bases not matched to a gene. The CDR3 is CASSARGDEKLFF. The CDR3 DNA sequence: TGTGCCAGCAGTGCCAGGGGGGATGAAAAACTGTTTTTT.